The rows below give T cell receptor beta chains drawn from one sample of a study of vaccination effects on CD4 cells after COVID-19. The antigens these receptors bind are not known. The table came from immunoSEQ multiplex PCR; TCRdb's copy has only in-frame clones and leaves some out. This table has 20,000 to 25,000 clones, about 70% appearing once. Sample: CD4+ T cells from PBMCs cultured with SARS-CoV-2 spike peptides, taken after COVID-19 vaccination. The receptors originated from a human donor who received a COVID-19 vaccine. CDR3s include the opening cysteine and the closing phenylalanine or tryptophan. A D gene is named only where the DNA matches it firmly. The size entry is marked missing in some rows and otherwise reads once, few, many or a size class.

NA,NA,TRBJ1-4,TRBV2,CASRFVQGREKLFF,TGTGCCAGCAGATTTGTCCAGGGCCGCGAAAAACTGTTTTTT
few,NA,TRBJ1-1,TRBV2,CASSADRTTEAFF,TGTGCCAGCAGTGCGGACAGAACCACTGAAGCTTTCTTT
few,NA,TRBJ1-5,TRBV19,CASQRQDIPQPQHF,TGTGCCAGCCAGAGACAGGATATACCTCAGCCCCAGCATTTT
once,NA,TRBJ1-1,TRBV9,CASSAGHSNTEAFF,TGTGCCAGCAGCGCGGGACACTCGAACACTGAAGCTTTCTTT
few,NA,TRBJ2-1,TRBV5-1,CASSLEIGGTYNEQFF,TGCGCCAGCAGCTTGGAGATCGGGGGAACCTACAATGAGCAGTTCTTC
few,NA,TRBJ1-6,TRBV2,CASIADIYNSPLHF,TGTGCCAGCATAGCAGACATTTATAATTCACCCCTCCACTTT
once,NA,TRBJ2-5,TRBV4-1,CASSQIFLLAETQYF,TGCGCCAGCAGCCAAATCTTTCTATTAGCAGAGACCCAGTACTTC
few,NA,TRBJ1-1,TRBV5-1,CASSLEENTEAFF,TGCGCCAGCAGCTTAGAGGAGAACACTGAAGCTTTCTTT
NA,NA,TRBJ2-3,TRBV9,CASSPHQTWGGTDTQYF,TGTGCCAGCAGCCCACACCAAACGTGGGGGGGCACAGATACGCAGTATTTT
NA,NA,TRBJ1-2,TRBV6-5,CASRTHGEANGYTF,TGTGCCAGCAGGACCCACGGGGAGGCCAATGGCTACACCTTC
NA,TRBD2,TRBJ2-4,TRBV7-6,CASSPLDRHLAGEIRAKNIQYF,TGTGCCAGCAGCCCCCTGGACAGACACTTAGCGGGGGAGATCCGAGCCAAAAACATTCAGTACTTC
NA,NA,TRBJ2-7,TRBV5-1,CASSLSETGLRRQYF,TGCGCCAGCAGCTTGTCTGAGACGGGCCTCAGGCGGCAGTACTTC
few,NA,TRBJ2-7,TRBV6-5,CASTEQGRYEQYF,TGTGCCAGCACCGAACAGGGAAGATACGAGCAGTACTTC
NA,TRBD2,TRBJ2-1,TRBV19,CASSAPLRGYNEQFF,TGTGCCAGTAGTGCCCCTTTGCGGGGGTACAATGAGCAGTTCTTC
NA,NA,TRBJ2-7,TRBV5-6,CASSTPEWDSYEQYF,TGTGCCAGCAGCACCCCGGAATGGGACTCCTACGAGCAGTACTTC
NA,NA,TRBJ1-5,TRBV6-1,CASSDFWGSNQPQHF,TGTGCCAGCAGTGATTTTTGGGGTTCGAATCAGCCCCAGCATTTT
few,TRBD1,TRBJ1-2,TRBV27,CASSSGSGGVAGYTF,TGTGCCAGCAGTTCCGGCTCAGGGGGCGTCGCTGGCTACACCTTC
NA,NA,TRBJ2-6,TRBV30,CAWSRIRVQPDFSGANVLTF,TGTGCCTGGAGTCGCATCAGAGTTCAGCCCGACTTCTCTGGGGCCAACGTCCTGACTTTC
NA,NA,TRBJ1-2,TRBV30,CAWEAGAYGYTF,TGTGCCTGGGAAGCCGGGGCCTATGGCTACACCTTC
NA,NA,TRBJ1-2,TRBV5-1,CASSLMVSDYGYTF,TGCGCCAGCAGCTTGATGGTTTCCGACTATGGCTACACCTTC
NA,TRBD2,TRBJ2-5,TRBV29-1,CSVDPGAGLAGEETQYF,TGCAGCGTTGATCCCGGGGCGGGACTAGCGGGAGAAGAGACCCAGTACTTC
NA,NA,TRBJ2-5,TRBV12-3/TRBV12-4,CASSLRGETQYF,TGTGCCAGCAGTTTGAGGGGAGAGACCCAGTACTTC
NA,TRBD2,TRBJ2-3,TRBV6-4,CASSASGSTDTQYF,TGTGCCAGCAGTGCTAGCGGGAGCACAGATACGCAGTATTTT
NA,NA,TRBJ1-2,TRBV15,CATSPGRGGYTF,TGTGCCACCAGTCCAGGGAGGGGAGGCTACACCTTC
NA,NA,TRBJ1-4,TRBV20-1,CRRIGGMFF,TGCAGACGCATCGGGGGGATGTTTTTT
NA,TRBD1,TRBJ2-7,TRBV27,CASSLGRTGEKMYEQYF,TGTGCCAGCAGTTTGGGCCGGACAGGGGAAAAAATGTACGAGCAGTACTTC
NA,TRBD1,TRBJ1-1,TRBV6-5,CASSRPGQGRLEAFF,TGTGCCAGCAGCCGACCCGGACAGGGGCGCCTTGAAGCTTTCTTT
NA,NA,TRBJ1-1,TRBV5-8,CASSFQLTDLNTEAFF,TGTGCCAGCAGCTTCCAATTGACAGATTTAAACACTGAAGCTTTCTTT
NA,NA,TRBJ1-6,TRBV7-9,CASSLRRNSPLHF,TGTGCCAGCAGCTTAAGGCGCAATTCACCCCTCCACTTT
NA,TRBD1,TRBJ1-6,TRBV5-4,CASSLAGTGNSPLHF,TGTGCCAGCAGCTTGGCCGGGACAGGGAATTCACCCCTCCACTTT
NA,NA,TRBJ1-2,TRBV6-5,CASRTGTLVPYGYTF,TGTGCCAGCAGAACCGGGACATTAGTCCCCTATGGCTACACCTTC
NA,NA,TRBJ1-6,TRBV11-2,CASSRDRWDSPLHF,TGTGCCAGCAGCCGAGACAGGTGGGACTCACCCCTCCACTTT
few,NA,TRBJ1-6,TRBV10-1,CASGGVGDNSPLHF,TGCGCCAGCGGAGGGGTAGGGGATAATTCACCCCTCCACTTT
once,NA,TRBJ1-2,TRBV18,CASSLARNGYTF,TGTGCCAGCTCACTCGCCCGGAATGGCTACACCTTC
NA,NA,TRBJ2-7,TRBV18,CASSRRDRDYEQYF,TGTGCCAGCTCGCGGCGGGACAGAGACTACGAGCAGTACTTC
NA,TRBD1,TRBJ2-1,TRBV6-1,CASSGGQGASPNEQFF,TGTGCCAGCAGTGGGGGACAGGGGGCGTCACCCAATGAGCAGTTCTTC
few,NA,TRBJ1-1,TRBV27,CASRYTGNTEAFF,TGTGCCAGCAGATATACAGGGAACACTGAAGCTTTCTTT
NA,TRBD1,TRBJ2-5,TRBV5-3,CARSQTGSGETQYF,TGTGCCAGAAGCCAGACAGGGAGTGGGGAGACCCAGTACTTC
NA,NA,TRBJ1-5,TRBV10-3,CATNVGGESNQPQHF,TGTGCCACCAACGTAGGGGGGGAGAGCAATCAGCCCCAGCATTTT
NA,NA,TRBJ2-5,TRBV7-9,CATPAGRESGETQYF,TGTGCCACCCCGGCGGGGCGGGAATCGGGAGAGACCCAGTACTTC
NA,NA,TRBJ2-1,TRBV5-5,CASSIGGNEQFF,TGTGCCAGCAGCATTGGGGGGAATGAGCAGTTCTTC
NA,NA,TRBJ1-5,TRBV25-1,CASSESHRDLQPQHF,TGTGCCAGCAGTGAATCCCACAGGGACCTTCAGCCCCAGCATTTT
NA,TRBD1,TRBJ1-2,TRBV7-9,CASSWDRGVGYTF,TGTGCCAGCAGCTGGGACAGGGGGGTCGGCTACACCTTC
NA,NA,TRBJ2-7,TRBV13,CASSLNSREQYF,TGTGCCAGCAGCTTAAACAGTCGGGAGCAGTACTTC
NA,TRBD1,TRBJ1-4,TRBV28,CASSLRDRINEKLFF,TGTGCCAGCAGCCTCCGGGACAGGATAAATGAAAAACTGTTTTTT
few,NA,TRBJ2-5,TRBV24-1,CATSDLREETQYF,TGTGCCACCAGTGATTTACGAGAAGAGACCCAGTACTTC
few,TRBD1,TRBJ2-2,TRBV4-1,CASSRETGVGSGELFF,TGCGCCAGCAGCCGAGAGACAGGGGTTGGTTCCGGGGAGCTGTTTTTT
NA,NA,TRBJ1-5,TRBV14,CASSQEGRVSNQPQHF,TGTGCCAGCAGCCAAGAGGGCAGGGTGAGCAATCAGCCCCAGCATTTT